The next 29 T cell receptor beta chains were all read from a single sample in a study of T cells in Graves' hyperthyroidism and ophthalmopathy. There were TCR beta CDR3 regions amplified from RNA transcripts. First-round RT-PCR of the TCR CDR3 relied on the HTBI primer set. TCRdb ran MiXCR on the multiplex PCR reads and lists one entry per CDR3 protein. This table holds 350,000 or so distinct CDR3 sequences, 15% to 20% found once. The material sequenced was blood. These receptors all stem from a woman in her thirties or forties with Graves' ophthalmopathy.

A remark on this clonotype: This may be a read error: a much more frequent sequence differs by one nucleotide. The rearrangement uses TRBV7-6 and TRBJ1-5; 10 bases align to TRBD1. Germline values: CDR1 SGHVS, CDR2 FNYEAQ. The CDR3 totals 16 residues. V lost 6 bases and J lost 3; bases outside the gene matches: 8. The CDR3 is CASRGTGEVINQPQHF. The CDR3 bases are TGTGCCAGCAGAGGGACAGGGGAAGTTATCAATCAGCCCCAGCATTTT.

Comment on this clonotype: Since a much larger clone is just one base distant, this may be a read error. This chain connects TRBV30 to TRBJ1-2, with D maybe TRBD1 (5 bases). The germline gives CDR1 GTSNPN, CDR2 SVGIG (reference sequence). There are 13 residues in the CDR3. CDR3 nucleotides: TGTGCCTGCGGGGTGGGGACTAACCATGGCTACACCTTC. Amino acid sequence: CACGVGTNHGYTF.

The chain carries TRBV7-2 and TRBJ2-7; 8 bases line up with TRBD2. Losses at the gene ends were 4 bases for V and 3 bases for J; bases not matched to a gene: 8. Germline-derived CDR1 and CDR2 are SGHTA and FQGNSA. The CDR3 is 15 amino acids. CDR3 residues: CASSSWSAGVYEQYF. The CDR3 bases are TGTGCCAGCAGCTCCTGGTCAGCGGGAGTCTACGAGCAGTACTTC. The full variable domain, in which reference TRBV7-2 and TRBJ2-7 provide the parts outside the CDR3, is GAGVSQSPSNKVTEKGKDVELRCDPISGHTALYWYRQSLGQGLEFLIYFQGNSAPDKSGLPSDRFSAERTGGSVSTLTIQRTQQEDSAVYLCASSSWSAGVYEQYFGPGTRLTVT.

This clonotype was found a few times. The chain uses TRBV4-1 and TRBJ2-1; 8 nucleotides agree with TRBD2. Looked up from germline, CDR1 is MGHRA and CDR2 is YSYEKL. With V trimmed by 1 base and J by 2 bases, 7 bases remained unmatched. CDR3 length equals 17 residues. In nucleotides, the CDR3 is TGCGCCAGCAGCCAAGGTCCGACTAGCGAGCCCTACAATGAGCAGTTCTTC. This gives the protein CASSQGPTSEPYNEQFF.

In this sample, this clonotype turned up many times. This chain connects TRBV28 to TRBJ2-5, with 9 bases matching TRBD2. This CDR3 has 15 residues. V was pared by 10 bases and J by 1 base, with 10 bases of the junction left unmatched. Germline V gene lookup returns CDR1 MDHEN and CDR2 SYDVKM. The CDR3 protein is CATDLGTSSQETQYF. The CDR3 DNA reads as TGTGCCACCGATCTGGGGACTAGCAGCCAAGAGACCCAGTACTTC.

In its sample, this clonotype was seen many times. Since a much larger clone is just one base distant, this may be a read error. V usage is TRBV6-1 and J usage is TRBJ2-7, with 7 bases fitting TRBD2. Per the germline V gene, CDR1 is MNHNS and CDR2 is SASEGT. This CDR3 has 13 amino acids. Losses at the gene ends were 8 bases for V and 5 bases for J; bases not matched to a gene: 9. The CDR3 region has the DNA TGTGCCAGCGCGCAGCGGGGATCCCACGAGCAGTACTTC. This translates into CASAQRGSHEQYF.

The CDR3 DNA reads TGTGCCAGCAGTTCCCGGACTAGCGGGACCCAAGAGACCCAGTACTTC. Translating gives CASSSRTSGTQETQYF. This chain links TRBV28 with TRBJ2-5, with 12 nucleotides matching TRBD2. Unmatched junction bases numbered 4, after V lost 4 bases and J lost 1 base. CDR3 size: 16 residues. The germline V gene has CDR1 MDHEN and CDR2 SYDVKM. Full variable domain (rest looked up from reference TRBV28 and TRBJ2-5): DVKVTQSSRYLVKRTGEKVFLECVQDMDHENMFWYRQDPGLGLRLIYFSYDVKMKEKGDIPEGYSVSREKKERFSLILESASTNQTSMYLCASSSRTSGTQETQYFGPGTRLLVL.

This clonotype was seen many times. The chain is built from TRBV2 and TRBJ2-7, with D tentatively TRBD2 (5 bases). CDR3 length equals 14 residues. The V end was cut by 2 bases, the J end by 2 bases, with 10 bases between. The germline CDR1 and CDR2 sequences are SNHLY and FYNNEI. The CDR3 region has the DNA TGTGCCAGCAGTGAAACCGGGATTCCCTACGAGCAGTACTTC. Its protein product is CASSETGIPYEQYF.

The chain combines TRBV6-2 or TRBV6-3 with TRBJ1-2, with no clear D. CDR1 MNHEY and CDR2 SVGEGT come from the germline V gene. V was trimmed by 5 bases and J by 7 bases, leaving 14 bases between them. The CDR3 loop spans 13 amino acids. The CDR3 sequence is CASSNTQTSGYTF. The CDR3 nucleotides are TGTGCCAGCAGTAACACCCAGACGTCTGGCTACACCTTC.

This clonotype showed up many times. The CDR3 sequence: CASSQYSEAFF. CDR3 DNA: TGTGCCAGCAGCCAGTATTCTGAAGCTTTCTTT. The chain uses TRBV7-9 and TRBJ1-1, with D hard to call. The germline V and J ends were trimmed by 5 bases and 6 bases, with 7 bases remaining between them. CDR1 is SEHNR, CDR2 FQNEAQ, per germline (reference sequence). There are 11 residues in the CDR3.

This chain uses TRBV28 with TRBJ1-1, with D possibly TRBD1 on 5 matching bases. The V and J ends lost 2 bases and 1 base respectively, with 11 bases between them. This CDR3 has 15 residues. Germline V gene sequence: CDR1 MDHEN, CDR2 SYDVKM. CDR3 sequence: CASSLRGIPNTEAFF. In DNA form, the CDR3 reads TGTGCCAGCAGTTTAAGGGGAATACCGAACACTGAAGCTTTCTTT.

This clonotype appeared a few times. The chain joins TRBV25-1 to TRBJ2-2; TRBD1 is a possible D gene (7 bases). Trimming removed 6 bases at V and 1 base at J, with 15 bases between. In germline, CDR1 is MGHDK, CDR2 SYGVNS. The CDR3 has 16 amino acids. Written as DNA, the CDR3 is TGTGCCAGCAGGGGGGGACAGTACAGGAACACCGGGGAGCTGTTTTTT. Translation gives CASRGGQYRNTGELFF. Combining the CDR3 with reference TRBV25-1 and TRBJ2-2 gives the whole variable domain EADIYQTPRYLVIGTGKKITLECSQTMGHDKMYWYQQDPGMELHLIHYSYGVNSTEKGDLSSESTVSRIRTEHFPLTLESARPSHTSQYLCASRGGQYRNTGELFFGEGSRLTVL.

This clonotype was counted many times. This chain links TRBV20-1 with TRBJ2-5, with TRBD2 matching over 8 bases. Germline trimming cut 7 bases from V and 2 bases from J; bases unmatched to any gene: 6. This CDR3 has 13 residues. Germline V CDR1 and CDR2: DFQATT, SNEGSKA (reference sequence). The CDR3 nucleotides read TGCAGTGGAAAGACTAGCGTTCAAGAGACCCAGTACTTC. As protein: CSGKTSVQETQYF.

The chain has TRBV28 and TRBJ2-7; tentatively, D is TRBD2 (5 bases). The V and J ends lost 5 bases and 2 bases respectively, with 16 bases between them. Germline lookup yields CDR1 MDHEN and CDR2 SYDVKM. The CDR3 spans 15 residues. In DNA form, the CDR3 reads TGTGCCAGCAGTCTTATGGACGGGATTACCTACGAGCAGTACTTC. Protein product: CASSLMDGITYEQYF. The full variable domain, with the rest looked up from reference TRBV28 and TRBJ2-7, is DVKVTQSSRYLVKRTGEKVFLECVQDMDHENMFWYRQDPGLGLRLIYFSYDVKMKEKGDIPEGYSVSREKKERFSLILESASTNQTSMYLCASSLMDGITYEQYFGPGTRLTVT.

The rearrangement uses TRBV30 and TRBJ1-1; D is possibly TRBD1 (5 bases). Germline V gene lookup returns CDR1 GTSNPN and CDR2 SVGIG (reference sequence). The V gene lost 2 bases and the J gene lost 3 bases, with 13 bases spanning the gap. CDR3 length: 14 amino acids. The CDR3 here is CAWSMGRFYTEAFF. The CDR3, as DNA: TGTGCCTGGAGTATGGGACGGTTCTACACTGAAGCTTTCTTT. Full variable domain (outside the CDR3, taken from reference TRBV30 and TRBJ1-1): SQTIHQWPATLVQPVGSPLSLECTVEGTSNPNLYWYRQAAGRGLQLLFYSVGIGQISSEVPQNLSASRPQDRQFILSSKKLLLSDSGFYLCAWSMGRFYTEAFFGQGTRLTVV.

This clonotype was picked up many times. The gene calls are TRBV15 and TRBJ1-1; D is unresolved. The CDR3 contains 14 residues. In germline, CDR1 is LNHNV, CDR2 YYDKDF (reference sequence). V was cut by 4 bases and J by 2 bases, with 11 bases left in between. CDR3 bases: TGTGCCACCAGCATCCACACGGAAAACACTGAAGCTTTCTTT. Translation gives CATSIHTENTEAFF.

This clonotype was observed at least ten times. J is TRBJ2-5 and V is TRBV7-9; 7 bases fit TRBD1. This CDR3 has 15 residues. With V trimmed by 8 bases and J by 5 bases, 14 bases remained unmatched. Germline V gene lookup returns CDR1 SEHNR and CDR2 FQNEAQ (reference sequence). The CDR3 is CASLRNRGTGETQYF. The CDR3 DNA reads TGTGCCAGCCTAAGGAACAGGGGTACGGGGGAGACCCAGTACTTC.

Many counts were recorded for this clonotype. V is TRBV19 and J is TRBJ2-7, with D unresolved. Trimming took off 6 bases at V and 0 bases at J, with 6 bases between the two ends. The CDR3 is 12 amino acids. Per the germline V gene, CDR1 is LNHDA and CDR2 is SQIVND (reference sequence). The CDR3 protein is CASSGFSYEQYF. The CDR3 DNA reads TGTGCCAGTAGCGGGTTCTCCTACGAGCAGTACTTC.

This clonotype showed up many times. The rearrangement links TRBV7-2 to TRBJ2-5; D is possibly TRBD2 (6 bases). Germline V CDR1 and CDR2: SGHTA, FQGNSA. CDR3 length equals 15 residues. V lost 3 bases, J lost 3 bases, and 14 bases lay in between. This CDR3 reads CASSFFPSDKETQYF. CDR3 nucleotides: TGTGCCAGCAGCTTTTTCCCTAGCGACAAAGAGACCCAGTACTTC.

This clonotype showed up many times. The V and J genes are TRBV4-1 and TRBJ2-7; unclear D gene. The CDR3 has 13 residues. Trimming left V 3 bases short and J 2 bases short, with 8 bases between. CDR1 is MGHRA and CDR2 is YSYEKL in the germline V gene. CDR3 in amino acids: CASSHPGAYEQYF. Here the CDR3 DNA reads TGCGCCAGCAGCCACCCAGGAGCCTACGAGCAGTACTTC.

This chain joins TRBV12-3 or TRBV12-4 and TRBJ1-1; possibly TRBD1 for D (5 bases). V lost 4 bases to trimming and J lost 4 bases, with 13 bases between them. This CDR3 is 14 amino acids long. This CDR3 is CASSSGHQATEAFF. The CDR3 nucleotides read TGTGCCAGCAGTTCCGGACACCAGGCCACTGAAGCTTTCTTT.

This clonotype was seen ten or more times. The genes are TRBV2 and TRBJ1-2; D is possibly TRBD1 (5 bases). Germline V gene data show CDR1 as SNHLY and CDR2 as FYNNEI. V was pared by 6 bases and J by 10 bases, with 18 bases between. This CDR3 region has 13 residues. CDR3 region: CASRPGEGLDYTF. The CDR3 DNA sequence: TGTGCCAGCAGACCTGGGGAGGGGTTAGACTACACCTTC.

This clonotype was found many times. This chain connects TRBV9 to TRBJ2-2; no clear D. Germline V CDR1 and CDR2: SGDLS, YYNGEE. V shed 2 bases and J shed 0 bases, with 5 bases lying between them. The CDR3 is 14 amino acids. DNA of the CDR3: TGTGCCAGCAGCGTTCGTTCGAACACCGGGGAGCTGTTTTTT. The encoded protein is CASSVRSNTGELFF.

This clonotype was observed at least ten times. The DNA for the CDR3 is TGTGCCAGCAGGGCGACTGGAGGGGTCTCCTACGAGCAGTACTTC. Encoded protein: CASRATGGVSYEQYF. V gene TRBV7-2 combines with J gene TRBJ2-7, with a possible D match to TRBD2 (6 bases). Germline lookup yields CDR1 SGHTA and CDR2 FQGNSA. With 6 bases removed from V and 0 bases from J, the gap between germline ends came to 15 bases. This CDR3 region has 15 residues.

This clonotype was detected ten times or more. The chain has TRBV11-2 and TRBJ2-7, with D perhaps TRBD1 or TRBD2 (5 bases each). V lost 8 bases to trimming and J lost 6 bases, with 14 bases between them. The germline CDR1 and CDR2 sequences are SGHAT and FQNNGV. The CDR3 extends over 12 amino acids. The CDR3 here is CASRQQGVEQYF. The CDR3 nucleotides are TGTGCCAGCCGACAGCAGGGAGTCGAGCAGTACTTC.

This clonotype occurred many times. The CDR3 sequence: CASSLFEGLNTEAFF. The CDR3 bases are TGTGCCAGCAGTTTATTTGAGGGGTTGAACACTGAAGCTTTCTTT. The chain joins TRBV28 to TRBJ1-1, with TRBD1 as a possible D gene (5 bases). V shed 1 base and J shed 0 bases, with 9 bases lying between them. The CDR3 covers 15 residues. Germline V gene data show CDR1 as MDHEN and CDR2 as SYDVKM. Looking up the rest from reference TRBV28 and TRBJ1-1 gives the full variable domain: DVKVTQSSRYLVKRTGEKVFLECVQDMDHENMFWYRQDPGLGLRLIYFSYDVKMKEKGDIPEGYSVSREKKERFSLILESASTNQTSMYLCASSLFEGLNTEAFFGQGTRLTVV.

This clonotype was detected ten times or more. The J gene is TRBJ1-5, the V gene TRBV19, with D perhaps matching TRBD1 (6 bases). Per the germline V gene, CDR1 is LNHDA and CDR2 is SQIVND (reference sequence). This CDR3 is 11 amino acids long. V was shortened by 8 bases and J by 7 bases, with 9 bases between the two germline ends. CDR3 coding DNA: TGTGCCAGTGGGACAAAACAGCCCCAGCATTTT. Translating gives CASGTKQPQHF.

The table lists this clonotype with a few counts. At one boundary the junction diverges from the germline segment, which might be a read error. The chain links TRBV2 to TRBJ2-2; D is tentatively TRBD1 or TRBD2 (5 bases each). Germline V gives CDR1 SNHLY, CDR2 FYNNEI. The CDR3 has 12 residues. CDR3 region: CASSWERGGLFF. CDR3 sequence (DNA): TGTGCCAGCAGTTGGGAGCGTGGGGGGCTGTTTTTT.

This sequence joins TRBV6-2 or TRBV6-3 and TRBJ2-7; 15 bases agree with TRBD2. The V segment lost 6 bases and the J segment 4 bases; nucleotides outside the gene matches: 7. The CDR3 runs 16 residues. The germline V gene encodes CDR1 MNHEY and CDR2 SVGEGT. CDR3 nucleotides: TGTGCCAGCAGCTGGACTAGCGGGAGGGCCCAGTACGAGCAGTACTTC. The encoded protein is CASSWTSGRAQYEQYF.